The T cell receptor beta chain described here comes from a study of T-cell memory formation after mild COVID-19. Germline CDR1 reads SGHRS; CDR2 reads YFSETQ. CDR3 length: 15 amino acids. V was pared by 1 base and J by 1 base, with 2 bases of the junction left unmatched. This clonotype was found many times. TCRdb re-derived calls from the 5' RACE reads in MiXCR, one entry per CDR3 protein. The sample contains 150,000 to 200,000 distinct CDR3 sequences, 18% of which appear only once. The J gene is TRBJ2-3, the V gene TRBV5-1; 8 positions agree with TRBD2. Specimen: PBMCs or a T cell subset sorted from them (not recorded which). The clonotype was recovered from a young man who had mild COVID-19 (a few samples of this study predate the infection). Cell type and time point are not known. The CDR3 here is CASSLPGGGTDTQYF. The CDR3 DNA reads TGCGCCAGCAGCTTGCCGGGGGGGGGCACAGATACGCAGTATTTT.